The clone carrying this TCR beta chain was detected only once. Just one base apart from a much larger clone, this may be a read error. This sample is part of a study of CD8 T cells in ankylosing spondylitis. Each CDR3 protein gets one entry after TCRdb re-called the 5' RACE reads with MiXCR. Here the sample spans approximately 130,000 distinct CDR3 sequences, 7% to 10% being singletons. The CDR3 is 15 amino acids. The J segment lost 10 bases and the V segment lost 4 bases, leaving 11 bases of the junction unmatched. Germline values: CDR1 SGHRS, CDR2 YFSETQ. The chain carries TRBV5-1 and TRBJ2-1; 10 nucleotides agree with TRBD2. The sample consisted of blood, either unsorted or a sorted T cell fraction (not recorded which). This receptor was taken from a male donor with ankylosing spondylitis or in good health (not recorded which). Written as DNA, the CDR3 is TGCGCCAGCAGCCACCTATCTAGCGGGAGAGTGGAGCAGTTCTTC. Residues: CASSHLSSGRVEQFF.